The sample holds a few counts of the clone carrying this T cell receptor beta chain. The data were obtained in a study of cytomegalovirus exposure and HLA in healthy donors. Across the whole study: The 500 to 850 first-cohort repertoires and the roughly 120 validation repertoires shared the same platform, a later analysis reported.

The CDR3 consists of 17 residues. Trimming pared 3 bases from V and 7 bases from J, leaving 22 bases between. The germline CDR1 and CDR2 sequences are SEHNR and FQNEAQ (reference sequence). TCRdb's copy holds only in-frame clones and misses some; the assay was immunoSEQ multiplex PCR. Of approximately 58,000 clones listed, approximately 95% are singletons. V usage is TRBV7-9 and J usage is TRBJ2-1; tentatively, D is TRBD2 (6 bases). The receptor was isolated from a woman aged 18 to 35 in good health and CMV-seropositive. Sequenced sample: PBMCs. In nucleotides, the CDR3 is TGTGCCAGCAGCTTTTATACCGGGAGAAGGGATGTTAATGAGCAGTTCTTC. Its protein product is CASSFYTGRRDVNEQFF.